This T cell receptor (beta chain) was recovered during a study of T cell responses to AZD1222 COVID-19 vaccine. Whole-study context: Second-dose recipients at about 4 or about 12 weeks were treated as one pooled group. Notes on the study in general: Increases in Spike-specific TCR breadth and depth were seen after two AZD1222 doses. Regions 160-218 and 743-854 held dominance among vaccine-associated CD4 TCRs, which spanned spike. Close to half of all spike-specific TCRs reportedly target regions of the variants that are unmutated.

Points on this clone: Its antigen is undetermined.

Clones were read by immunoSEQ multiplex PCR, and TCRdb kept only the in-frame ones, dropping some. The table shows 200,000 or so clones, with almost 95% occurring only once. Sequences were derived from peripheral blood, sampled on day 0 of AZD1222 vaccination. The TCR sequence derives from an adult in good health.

CDR3 DNA sequence: TGTGCCACCAGTGATTTGGGTTTTTGGCCCCTTGGACAGGGGTACACTGAAGCTTTCTTT. Amino acid sequence: CATSDLGFWPLGQGYTEAFF. The J gene is TRBJ1-1, the V gene TRBV24-1; TRBD1 aligns across 9 bases. This CDR3 has 20 residues. V was clipped by 0 bases and J by 3 bases; unmatched bases: 16. Germline assignment: CDR1 KGHDR and CDR2 SFDVKD.